These 16 T cell receptor beta chains originate from one sample sequenced in a study of monozygotic twins with inflammatory bowel disease. Reanalyzing the 5' RACE reads, TCRdb keeps one entry per CDR3 protein, without DNA. There are roughly 200,000 distinct CDR3 sequences in the sample, with roughly 8% held by the top ten. Specimen: blood. The source of these receptors is a human donor with ulcerative colitis or Crohn's disease, or a healthy co-twin of an affected twin (not recorded which).

The chain has TRBV5-4 and TRBJ2-2; TCRdb designates TRBD2, a call that cannot be tested without DNA. The CDR3 contains 16 residues. Per the germline V gene, CDR1 is SGHNT and CDR2 is YYREEE (reference sequence). Here the CDR3 reads CASSLSSGENTGELFF. The variable domain in full, completed from reference TRBV5-4 and TRBJ2-2, reads ETGVTQSPTHLIKTRGQQVTLRCSSQSGHNTVSWYQQALGQGPQFIFQYYREEENGRGNFPPRFSGLQFPNYSSELNVNALELDDSALYLCASSLSSGENTGELFFGEGSRLTVL.

This chain links TRBV15 with TRBJ2-5; TCRdb indicates TRBD2, and absent DNA this call remains unverified. In germline, CDR1 is LNHNV, CDR2 YYDKDF (reference sequence). This CDR3 comprises 16 residues. CDR3 amino acids: CATSREGLASLETQYF.

The chain carries TRBV7-2 and TRBJ2-3; TCRdb calls TRBD2, which cannot be checked without DNA. The V gene's germline CDR1 is SGHTA and CDR2 FQGNSA. There are 16 residues in the CDR3. The CDR3 sequence: CASSEFSGRAGDTQYF. Full variable domain (rest looked up from reference TRBV7-2 and TRBJ2-3): GAGVSQSPSNKVTEKGKDVELRCDPISGHTALYWYRQSLGQGLEFLIYFQGNSAPDKSGLPSDRFSAERTGGSVSTLTIQRTQQEDSAVYLCASSEFSGRAGDTQYFGPGTRLTVL.

The V gene is TRBV6-5, the J gene TRBJ2-2. Germline loops: CDR1 MNHEY, CDR2 SVGAGI. This CDR3 is built from 14 residues. CDR3 region: CASSYYRNTGELFF.

The chain links TRBV20-1 to TRBJ2-7; absent DNA, TCRdb's TRBD2 call cannot be checked. Germline V gene data show CDR1 as DFQATT and CDR2 as SNEGSKA (reference sequence). The CDR3 is made up of 13 amino acids. The CDR3 sequence: CSATPSASYEQYF.

This sequence joins TRBV5-5 and TRBJ2-5; TCRdb designates TRBD2, a call that cannot be tested without DNA. Germline V lookup: CDR1 SGHKS, CDR2 YYEKEE (reference sequence). This CDR3 comprises 14 residues. CDR3: CASSSWTIQETQYF.

The CDR3: CASSLPGTPNTDTQYF. The chain combines TRBV5-4 with TRBJ2-3; the D call from TCRdb, TRBD1, cannot be confirmed without DNA. The germline CDR1 and CDR2 sequences are SGHNT and YYREEE (reference sequence). This CDR3 has 16 amino acids.

The J gene is TRBJ2-7, the V gene TRBV20-1; there is no DNA to check the TCRdb D call of TRBD1. Germline CDR1 is DFQATT and CDR2 is SNEGSKA (reference sequence). The CDR3 contains 12 residues. The CDR3 region is CSAGQGNHEQYF.

J is TRBJ2-1 and V is TRBV5-1; TCRdb calls TRBD2, which cannot be checked without DNA. The CDR3 totals 15 residues. Germline V lookup: CDR1 SGHRS, CDR2 YFSETQ. CDR3 residues: CASSLRREIFNEQFF.

This rearrangement joins TRBV18 to TRBJ2-3. The CDR3 covers 16 residues. The germline V gene has CDR1 KGHSH and CDR2 LQKENI. The CDR3 protein is CASSPPPASSTDTQYF.

The chain employs TRBV3-1 and TRBJ1-1; the TCRdb D gene call, TRBD1, has no DNA to confirm it. CDR1 and CDR2 from the germline V gene are LGHDT and YNNKEL (reference sequence). The CDR3 length is 14 residues. The CDR3 region is CASSFNSGETEAFF.

The chain employs TRBV20-1 and TRBJ2-1. This CDR3 has 13 residues. CDR1 is DFQATT, CDR2 SNEGSKA, per germline (reference sequence). CDR3 residues: CSARRQKGYEQFF.

This sequence joins TRBV6-1 and TRBJ2-1; the TCRdb call, TRBD1, lacks DNA for checking. This CDR3 region has 15 residues. The germline V gene has CDR1 MNHNS and CDR2 SASEGT. The CDR3 region is CASSERGGGFDEQFF.

The V gene is TRBV7-2, the J gene TRBJ2-1; checking the TCRdb D call of TRBD1 is not possible without DNA. Germline V lookup: CDR1 SGHTA, CDR2 FQGNSA. The CDR3 runs to 14 residues. CDR3: CASSLSRPWGEQFF. Filled out from reference TRBV7-2 and TRBJ2-1, the complete variable domain reads GAGVSQSPSNKVTEKGKDVELRCDPISGHTALYWYRQSLGQGLEFLIYFQGNSAPDKSGLPSDRFSAERTGGSVSTLTIQRTQQEDSAVYLCASSLSRPWGEQFFGPGTRLTVL.

V usage is TRBV5-1 and J usage is TRBJ1-4; TCRdb picks TRBD1, but there is no DNA to check that call. Germline V gene data show CDR1 as SGHRS and CDR2 as YFSETQ. This CDR3 has 14 amino acids. The CDR3 sequence is CASSLQGAYEKLFF.

The rearrangement joins TRBV25-1 to TRBJ2-7; as DNA is missing, the TRBD1 call by TCRdb cannot be tested. Germline V gene lookup returns CDR1 MGHDK and CDR2 SYGVNS. This CDR3 has 16 residues. The CDR3 reads CASSAPPGQGSYEQYF.